This section outlines one TCR beta chain sequence together with its context. The sample is drawn from a study of blood T cell repertoires in COVID-19. About the study: The analysed material was cDNA or gDNA that came from T cells, B-cell-depleted T cells, or PBMCs.

Repertoires were generated with immunoSEQ multiplex PCR, while TCRdb's copy carries only in-frame clones and drops some. The table records 260,000 or so clones, 83% of them present only once. The sequencing sample was made of peripheral blood. The receptor was derived from a man older than 75 with acute or convalescent COVID-19.

CDR3 residues: CASSIAGFSDGYTF. DNA for the CDR3: TGTGCCAGTAGTATAGCAGGGTTCAGTGATGGCTACACCTTC. This rearrangement joins TRBV19 to TRBJ1-2; possibly TRBD1 for D (5 bases). V dropped 1 base and J dropped 6 bases, with 12 bases sitting between them. This CDR3 contains 14 residues. Germline assignment: CDR1 LNHDA and CDR2 SQIVND (reference sequence).